The T cell receptor (beta chain) under discussion was sequenced for a study of vaccination and CD4 T cells after COVID-19 (dated by TCRdb to about 2022). For context, the study as a whole: Convalescent patients had a positive SARS-CoV-2 result on nasal swab PCR, and of these patients, fewer than ten had mild disease and one had severe disease. The convalescent cohort comprised six males and four females, including two Hispanic individuals, seven Caucasians, two Asians and one multiracial person. Participants received two doses of either the Pfizer-BioNTech BNT162b2 vaccine (n=8) or the Moderna mRNA-1273 vaccine (n=2). Post-COVID blood samples from convalescent patients were collected a median of around 100 days after diagnosis, with a range of roughly 35 to 170 days. The time from the second vaccine dose to post-vaccine blood sampling had a median of around 72 days and ranged from about 14 to 241 days. Overlapping spike peptide pools from SARS-CoV-2 and from the common cold coronaviruses HCoV-NL63, HCoV-OC43 and HCoV-229E were used as culture stimuli. Control cultures used a CEFX viral epitope pool as positive control, an HIV-1 Nef peptide pool as negative control, or no peptide. In under 13 COVID-19 convalescent patients and a handful of infection-naive healthy vaccine recipients, researchers compared the spike-specific CD4+ TCR repertoire from before mRNA vaccination with the repertoire from after.

Receptors were amplified or captured by PCR. DNA from cultured CD4+ T cells underwent TCR sequencing with the Oncomine TCR Beta short-read assay at the Johns Hopkins FTIC core. Genomic DNA was extracted from the cultured CD4+ T cells with the QIAamp micro DNA kit. The Oncomine TCR Beta libraries from cultured CD4+ T cells were pooled using unique dual indexes and then sequenced on an Illumina iSeq 100. On the authors' methods: Non-productive sequences were removed, and CDR3s not starting with C, not ending with F or W, or shorter than 7 amino acids were discarded. The MANAFEST web application was used to identify antigen-specific clonotypes by comparing peptide-stimulated wells against reference wells and other culture wells. To be called positive, a clone needed an FDR below 0.05, an odds ratio above 5, and a productive frequency above 0.1% in at least two of three replicate wells. Cross-reactive clonotypes were defined as significantly expanded in both SARS-CoV-2 spike wells and at least one common cold coronavirus spike condition. Similarity between CDR3 sequences was evaluated in R version 3.6.1 using Levenshtein distances (stringdist) and unrooted phylogenetic trees (ape). The public reads were run again by TCRdb, first through fastp at Q25 and then through MiXCR, and only productive beta chains were kept. For every CDR3 protein sequence, its rows merge into one entry that carries the most common genes and DNA. TCRdb's processing, not the authors', yielded these V and J calls. In all, the sample holds around 11,000 distinct CDR3 sequences, and under 30% of those were seen once. In total, the top ten clones hold less than 30% of the sample.

This clonotype was detected a few times. Its binding antigen is unknown. Nothing much larger sits one base from this clone, and base qualities are not available. The meaning of the sample's treatment or condition label: roughly ten-day PBMC culture with coronavirus spike peptide pools or control peptides (ViraFEST assay). The ViraFEST assay was used in the study, in which antigen-specific T cells were expanded with peptide pools and expanded clonotypes were subsequently identified by TCR sequencing. The positive SARS-CoV-2 PCR tests of the convalescent patients were dated from March to December 2020, before the Alpha, Beta and Delta variants emerged in the United States. Each well held approximately 2 million PBMCs cultured in IMDM containing approximately 5% human AB serum and approximately 9.6 IU/ml IL-2, with 9 to 10 ug/ml peptide pools added. On days 3 and 7, half of the culture medium was replaced with fresh IL-2-containing medium. After around 10 days of culture, CD4+ T cells were isolated by negative selection using the EasySep CD4+ T cell isolation kit. Ficoll-Paque Plus gradient centrifugation was used to isolate PBMCs from whole blood, and the isolated PBMCs were then either used fresh or cryopreserved at -140C. Each culture condition was generally run in triplicate wells.

In the germline V gene (reference sequence), CDR1 corresponds to LNHDA and CDR2 to SQIVND. The CDR3 runs 11 residues from the cysteine to the phenylalanine. Kept here is only the CDR3 DNA, which spans 33 bases and is read in frame from base 1. V was cut back by 3 bases and J by 5 bases, leaving a gap of 5 bases between them. Results and caveats for the whole study, not just this receptor: In convalescent patients, a median around 86% of post-vaccine SARS-CoV-2-reactive clones were detected only after vaccination, and vaccine-specific priming was suggested by this finding. Of the vaccine-specific clones found in convalescent patients, nearly all (304 of 307) were mono-reactive for SARS-CoV-2 spike instead of being cross-reactive with common cold coronaviruses. An increase in the median number of SARS-CoV-2-reactive clonotypes from roughly 20 after infection to a few dozen after vaccination was observed, but the change was not found to be significant. The study included relatively few convalescent patients and did not analyze early timepoints after natural infection.

The sequence joins TRBV19 to TRBJ2-7; no D segment can be confidently identified. The sample consisted of CD4+ T cells from blood, cultured in vitro, taken after SARS-CoV-2 vaccination. This TCR was sampled from a human donor who had recovered from COVID-19. The sequenced DNA is TGTGCCAGTAGTATGGCGGACGAGCAGTACTTC. Its protein is CASSMADEQYF.